These 22 T cell receptor delta chains share one sample of origin, sequenced in a study of gamma-delta chains in newborns, infants, children. TCRdb reran clone calling via CATT on the reads. The sample holds approximately 4,000 delta-chain clones, 3% to 4% seen once. The source material was blood. These receptors originate from a child who was a newborn, infant or young child, either healthy, febrile or measles-vaccinated (not recorded which).

In its sample, this clone was seen a few times. The protein that TCRdb holds for this DNA derives from a much larger clone and differs from the translated DNA at residue 10, which likely indicates a read error; the protein shown here is translated from the DNA. This chain links TRDV2 with TRDJ3, with TRDD3 identical over 8 bases. The CDR3 runs 17 residues. In germline, CDR1 is GEAIGNYY, CDR2 EKD. For the CDR3, the DNA is TGTGCCTGTGATACTGGGGGCCTCTCCTTGGACACCCGACAGATGTTTTTC. It yields the protein CACDTGGLSLDTRQMFF.

On this clone: The protein that TCRdb holds for this DNA derives from a much larger clone and differs from the translated DNA at residue 3, which likely indicates a read error; the protein shown here is translated from the DNA. The gene calls are TRDV2 and TRDJ3; D is unclear. Germline V gene sequence: CDR1 GEAIGNYY, CDR2 EKD. The CDR3 has 17 amino acids. CDR3 sequence (DNA): TGTGCCCGTGACACGGTACTGAGCTCCTGGGACACCCGACAGATGTTTTTC. Its protein is CARDTVLSSWDTRQMFF.

This clone has a handful of counts. A much larger clone differs from this one at a single base, so this may be a read error. Other DNA sequences of this sample code for an identical CDR3. The CDR3 reads CACDPVLGAPLTAQLFF. Written as DNA, the CDR3 is TGTGCCTGTGACCCAGTACTGGGGGCCCCTTTGACAGCACAACTCTTCTTT. V gene TRDV2 combines with J gene TRDJ2; 8 bases match TRDD3. This CDR3 has 17 amino acids. Trimming cost V 3 bases and J 0 bases; bases outside gene matches: 8. Germline CDR1 GEAIGNYY, CDR2 EKD.

Regarding this clone: With a much larger clone just one base away, this may be a read error. The same CDR3 also results from other DNA sequences found in this sample. The chain links TRDV2 to TRDJ3; the match to TRDD3 covers 12 bases. After removal of 3 bases from V and 0 bases from J, the junction contained 11 bases not matched to a gene. Per germline, CDR1 GEAIGNYY and CDR2 EKD. The CDR3 has 21 amino acids. CDR3 amino acids: CACDSVLGDTSGSWDTRQMFF. The DNA of the CDR3 is TGTGCCTGTGACTCCGTGCTGGGGGATACGTCCGGCTCCTGGGACACCCGACAGATGTTTTTC.

About this clone itself: One base away lies a much larger clone, so this may be a sequencing read error. This rearrangement joins TRDV2 to TRDJ3, with TRDD3 as a possible D gene (6 bases). Trimming took off 1 base at V and 0 bases at J, with 15 bases between the two ends. This CDR3 spans 19 amino acids. Germline loops: CDR1 GEAIGNYY, CDR2 EKD. CDR3 nucleotides: TGTGCCTGTGACACTGTAGGATACCGAAACTCCTGGGACACCCGACAGATGTTTTTC. Residues: CACDTVGYRNSWDTRQMFF.

This clone was counted only a few times. A read error likely explains why the TCRdb protein, taken from a much larger clone, differs from this DNA's translation at residue 6; the protein shown is translated from the DNA. The chain employs TRDV2 and TRDJ3; D gene uncertain. Germline V gene sequence: CDR1 GEAIGNYY, CDR2 EKD. The CDR3 runs 20 residues. V lost 0 bases to trimming and J lost 0 bases, with 17 bases between them. The CDR3 sequence: CACDTAEIRLGSWDTRQMFF. The CDR3 nucleotides read TGTGCCTGTGACACCGCAGAGATCCGCTTGGGCTCCTGGGACACCCGACAGATGTTTTTC.

To note about this clone: A much larger clone differs from this one at a single base, so this may be a read error. The chain employs TRDV2 and TRDJ1; 11 bases fit TRDD3. V lost 4 bases, J lost 0 bases, and 6 bases stayed unmatched. This CDR3 is built from 16 residues. Per the germline V gene, CDR1 is GEAIGNYY and CDR2 is EKD. CDR3 coding DNA: TGTGCCTGTGAAGTACTGGGGGATAGTAACACCGATAAACTCATCTTT. This gives the protein CACEVLGDSNTDKLIF.

Only a few counts were recorded for this clone. This could be a read error, since a much larger clone is one nucleotide away. The genes are TRDV2 and TRDJ3, with 10 bases identical to TRDD3. The CDR3 is 19 residues long. Per the germline V gene, CDR1 is GEAIGNYY and CDR2 is EKD. The chain's CDR3 is CARDPLGDTFSWDTRQMFF. The CDR3 nucleotides read TGTGCCCGTGACCCTTTGGGGGATACATTCTCCTGGGACACCCGACAGATGTTTTTC.

This clone was counted between two and nine times. A far larger clone is off by one base, so a read error is likely. Other DNA sequences of this sample code for an identical CDR3. The chain joins TRDV2 to TRDJ2; 10 nucleotides match TRDD3. The germline gives CDR1 GEAIGNYY, CDR2 EKD. The CDR3 has 18 amino acids. CDR3 protein: CACDTVGTGGSLTAQLFF. The CDR3 bases are TGTGCCTGTGACACCGTAGGTACTGGGGGATCTTTGACGGCACAACTCTTCTTT.

This clone was observed a few times. TCRdb's protein, taken from a much larger clone, differs from this DNA's translation at residue 11, likely owing to a read error; the protein displayed comes from the DNA. The V gene is TRDV2, the J gene TRDJ1, with 7 bases that match TRDD3. This CDR3 is 13 amino acids long. Germline V gene sequence: CDR1 GEAIGNYY, CDR2 EKD. CDR3 sequence: CACDRIRSDKIIF. The CDR3 bases are TGTGCCTGTGACAGGATACGCTCCGATAAAATCATCTTT.

Sample share makes this clone medium-sized. V gene TRDV1 combines with J gene TRDJ1; 8 bases line up with TRDD3. Looked up from germline, CDR1 is TSWWSYY and CDR2 is QGS. The ends lost 3 bases at V and 3 bases at J; junction bases unmatched: 27. CDR3 length: 22 residues. CDR3 bases: TGTGCTCTTGGGGATATGGATACAGGCCCGTACTACGAGGGATACGCCGCCGATAAACTCATCTTT. It yields the protein CALGDMDTGPYYEGYAADKLIF.

Sample share makes this clone medium-sized (0.01 to 0.1%). Distinct nucleotide sequences in the sample also encode this CDR3. The rearrangement links TRDV2 to TRDJ3; TRDD3 agrees at 11 bases. V dropped 3 bases and J dropped 0; count of bases not matched to a gene: 3. Germline assignment: CDR1 GEAIGNYY and CDR2 EKD. The length of the CDR3 is 18 residues. CDR3 DNA sequence: TGTGCCTGTGACGAACTGGGGGATAGCTCCTGGGACACCCGACAGATGTTTTTC. This sequence encodes CACDELGDSSWDTRQMFF.

This clone was picked up many times. The genes are TRDV2 and TRDJ3; 8 nucleotides agree with TRDD3. Germline V gene sequence: CDR1 GEAIGNYY, CDR2 EKD. The trim removed 0 bases at V and 2 bases at J, leaving 8 bases unmatched. This CDR3 has 19 amino acids. CDR3 residues: CACDTALGDRPWDTRQMFF. Written as DNA, the CDR3 is TGTGCCTGTGACACCGCGCTGGGGGACCGCCCCTGGGACACCCGACAGATGTTTTTC.

A remark on this clone: A much bigger clone sits one base away, suggesting this may be a read error. The chain carries TRAV29/DV5 and TRDJ3, with D perhaps TRDD3 (6 bases). Germline V gene lookup returns CDR1 NSMFDY and CDR2 ISSIKDK. CDR3 size: 18 residues. The CDR3 here is CAASALGTRTWDARQMFF. The CDR3 bases are TGTGCAGCAAGCGCGCTGGGGACCCGGACCTGGGACGCCCGACAGATGTTTTTC.

Only a few counts were recorded for this clone. This DNA's translation differs at residue 12 from TCRdb's protein, which comes from a much larger clone; a read error is likely, and the protein shown is translated from the DNA. The chain is built from TRDV2 and TRDJ3, with TRDD3 matching over 7 bases. The CDR3 loop spans 18 amino acids. Germline V gene sequence: CDR1 GEAIGNYY, CDR2 EKD. In DNA, the CDR3 is TGTGCCTGTGACACCGTGGGGGACAGCTCCTGGGGCACCCGACAGATGTTTTTC. Translation: CACDTVGDSSWGTRQMFF.

This clone ranks as medium-sized. The chain uses TRDV1 and TRDJ1, with 11 bases that match TRDD3. This CDR3 contains 23 residues. Germline V gene lookup returns CDR1 TSWWSYY and CDR2 QGS. V lost 1 base, J lost 0 bases, and 22 bases stayed unmatched. The CDR3 DNA reads as TGTGCTCTTGGGGAACGAGGATGGCGTTACTGGGGGATAACCCACTTGTACACCGATAAACTCATCTTT. This sequence encodes CALGERGWRYWGITHLYTDKLIF.

Worth noting for this clone: This could be a read error, since a much larger clone is one nucleotide away. The same CDR3 is also encoded by other DNA sequences in this sample. This chain joins TRDV2 and TRDJ3, with 7 nucleotides matching TRDD3. V gave up 1 base and J gave up 0 bases; unmatched junction bases: 5. The CDR3 length is 18 residues. Germline CDR1 and CDR2: GEAIGNYY and EKD. In nucleotides, the CDR3 is TGTGCCTGTGACACTGGGGGACTTAGCTCCTGGGACACCCGACAGATGTTTTTC. Translation: CACDTGGLSSWDTRQMFF.

This clone was counted between two and nine times. A much larger clonotype is one base distant, so this may be a read error. This chain joins TRDV2 and TRDJ3; the D gene is possibly TRDD3 (5 bases). CDR3 length: 21 residues. The V end lost 0 bases, the J end lost 2 bases, and 22 bases lay between the germline ends. The germline V gene has CDR1 GEAIGNYY and CDR2 EKD. Written as DNA, the CDR3 is TGTGCCTGTGACACCGGGGAATGGGAGATACAACGAACCTGGGACACCCGACAGATGTTTTTC. Amino acids: CACDTGEWEIQRTWDTRQMFF.

This clone counts as medium-sized. The chain is built from TRDV2 and TRDJ1; 8 bases align to TRDD3. Germline CDR1 and CDR2: GEAIGNYY and EKD. V trimming: 3 bases; J trimming: 3 bases; junction bases outside the gene matches: 17. The CDR3 spans 18 residues. CDR3 nucleotide sequence: TGTGCCTGTGACGACCGGACCGGAGGGGGGATAGATGCCGATAAACTCATCTTT. Translation gives CACDDRTGGGIDADKLIF.

By sample share, this clone is medium-sized. This sample includes further DNA sequences coding for the same CDR3. The chain carries TRDV2 and TRDJ3, with TRDD3 matching 7 bases. The germline V gene has CDR1 GEAIGNYY and CDR2 EKD. This CDR3 spans 18 amino acids. After removal of 0 bases from V and 0 bases from J, the junction contained 4 bases not matched to a gene. CDR3 sequence: CACDTWGSLSWDTRQMFF. CDR3 nucleotide sequence: TGTGCCTGTGACACCTGGGGGAGCCTCTCCTGGGACACCCGACAGATGTTTTTC.

This clone was detected only a few times. One base away lies a much larger clone, so this may be a sequencing read error. At the DNA level, this CDR3 is encoded by other sequences in the same sample as well. The chain joins TRDV1 to TRDJ1; 7 nucleotides match TRDD3. The CDR3 spans 18 residues. Germline CDR1 TSWWSYY, CDR2 QGS. V lost 0 bases and J lost 0; bases outside the gene matches: 10. CDR3 DNA: TGTGCTCTTGGGGAACTTTCCCTTCTGGGGGCCTACACCGATAAACTCATCTTT. Protein product: CALGELSLLGAYTDKLIF.

Remarks on this clone: This could be a read error, since a much larger clone is one nucleotide away. The chain joins TRDV2 to TRDJ3, with TRDD3 identical over 12 bases. The CDR3 spans 21 residues. Per the germline V gene, CDR1 is GEAIGNYY and CDR2 is EKD. In DNA, the CDR3 is TGTGCCTGTGACACAGTACTGGGGGATACCCGAAGCTCCTGGGACACCCGACGGATGTTTTTC. Its translation: CACDTVLGDTRSSWDTRRMFF.